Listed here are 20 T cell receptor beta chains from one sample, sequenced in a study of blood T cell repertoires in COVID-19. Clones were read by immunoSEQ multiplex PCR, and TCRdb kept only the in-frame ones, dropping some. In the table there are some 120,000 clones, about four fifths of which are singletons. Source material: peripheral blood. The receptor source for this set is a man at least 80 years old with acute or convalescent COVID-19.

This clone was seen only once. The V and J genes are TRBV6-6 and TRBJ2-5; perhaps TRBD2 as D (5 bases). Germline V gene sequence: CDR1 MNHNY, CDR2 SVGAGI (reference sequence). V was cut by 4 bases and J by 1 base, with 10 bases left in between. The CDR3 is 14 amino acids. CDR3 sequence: CASSSPGSQETQYF. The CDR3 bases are TGTGCCAGCAGTTCCCCGGGATCCCAAGAGACCCAGTACTTC.

This chain's CDR3 is CSVDLRTSGGTHYNEQFF. In nucleotides, the CDR3 is TGCAGCGTTGACCTTAGGACTAGCGGGGGGACCCACTACAATGAGCAGTTCTTC. J is TRBJ2-1 and V is TRBV29-1, with 14 nucleotides matching TRBD2. This CDR3 has 18 residues. Germline lookup yields CDR1 SQVTM and CDR2 ANQGSEA. V shed 3 bases, J shed 3 bases, and the junction held 10 bases outside the gene matches.

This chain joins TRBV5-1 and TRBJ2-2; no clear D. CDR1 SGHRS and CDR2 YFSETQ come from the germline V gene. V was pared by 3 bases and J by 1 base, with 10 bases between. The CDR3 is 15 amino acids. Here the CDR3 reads CASSSFEQNTGELFF. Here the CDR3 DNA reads TGCGCCAGCAGCTCATTTGAACAGAACACCGGGGAGCTGTTTTTT.

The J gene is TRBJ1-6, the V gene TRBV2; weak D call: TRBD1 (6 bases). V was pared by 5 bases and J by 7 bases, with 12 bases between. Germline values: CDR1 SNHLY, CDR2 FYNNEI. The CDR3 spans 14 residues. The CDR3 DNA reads TGTGCCAGCAGTATGGGGGCTTGGAATTCACCCCTCCACTTT. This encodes CASSMGAWNSPLHF.

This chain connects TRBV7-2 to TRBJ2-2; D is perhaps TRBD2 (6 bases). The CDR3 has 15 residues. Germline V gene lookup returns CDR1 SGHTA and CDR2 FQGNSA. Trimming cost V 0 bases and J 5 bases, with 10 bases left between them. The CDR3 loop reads CASSLALGGTGELFF. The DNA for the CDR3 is TGTGCCAGCAGCTTAGCGCTCGGGGGAACCGGGGAGCTGTTTTTT.

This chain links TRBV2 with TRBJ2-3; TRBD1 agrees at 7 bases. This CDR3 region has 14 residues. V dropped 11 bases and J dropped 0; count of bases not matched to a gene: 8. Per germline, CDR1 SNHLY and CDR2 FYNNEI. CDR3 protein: CAALRDRSTDTQYF. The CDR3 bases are TGTGCCGCCCTCCGGGACAGAAGCACAGATACGCAGTATTTT.

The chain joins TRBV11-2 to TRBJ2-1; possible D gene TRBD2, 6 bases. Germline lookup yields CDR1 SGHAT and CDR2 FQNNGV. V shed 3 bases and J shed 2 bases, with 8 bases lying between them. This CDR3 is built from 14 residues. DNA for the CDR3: TGTGCCAGCAGCTTTGGGGGGACCTACAATGAGCAGTTCTTC. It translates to CASSFGGTYNEQFF. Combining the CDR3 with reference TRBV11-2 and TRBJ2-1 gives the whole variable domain EAGVAQSPRYKIIEKRQSVAFWCNPISGHATLYWYQQILGQGPKLLIQFQNNGVVDDSQLPKDRFSAERLKGVDSTLKIQPAKLEDSAVYLCASSFGGTYNEQFFGPGTRLTVL.

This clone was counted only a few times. The CDR3 DNA reads as TGCGCCAGCAGCCAGGGTTGGGCTAGTCAAGGAACTGAGCAGTTCTTC. This gives the protein CASSQGWASQGTEQFF. The gene calls are TRBV5-1 and TRBJ2-1; perhaps TRBD1 as D (5 bases). CDR1 SGHRS and CDR2 YFSETQ come from the germline V gene. Trimming shortened V by 4 bases and J by 9 bases, and 23 bases separated the two germline ends. This CDR3 contains 16 residues. Combining the CDR3 with reference TRBV5-1 and TRBJ2-1 gives the whole variable domain KAGVTQTPRYLIKTRGQQVTLSCSPISGHRSVSWYQQTPGQGLQFLFEYFSETQRNKGNFPGRFSGRQFSNSRSEMNVSTLELGDSALYLCASSQGWASQGTEQFFGPGTRLTVL.

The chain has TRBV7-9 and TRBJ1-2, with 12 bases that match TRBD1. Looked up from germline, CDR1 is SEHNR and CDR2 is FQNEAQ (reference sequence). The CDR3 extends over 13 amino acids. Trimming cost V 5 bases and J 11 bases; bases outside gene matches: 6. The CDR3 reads CASSAGTGGSYTF. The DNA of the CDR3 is TGTGCCAGCAGCGCCGGGACAGGGGGCTCTTACACCTTC.

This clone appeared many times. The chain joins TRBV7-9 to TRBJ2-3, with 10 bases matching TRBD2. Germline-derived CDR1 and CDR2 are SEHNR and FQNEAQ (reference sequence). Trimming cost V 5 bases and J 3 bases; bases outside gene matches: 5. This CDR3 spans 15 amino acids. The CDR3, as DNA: TGTGCCAGCAGCATCAGCGGGGGGGGGACAGATACGCAGTATTTT. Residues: CASSISGGGTDTQYF.

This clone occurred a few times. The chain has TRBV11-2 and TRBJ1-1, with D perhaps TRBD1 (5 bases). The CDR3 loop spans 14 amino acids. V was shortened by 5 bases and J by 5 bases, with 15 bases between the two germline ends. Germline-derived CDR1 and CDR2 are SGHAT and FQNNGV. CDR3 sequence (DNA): TGTGCCAGCAGCCCCCTTCAGGGAAGGACTGAAGCTTTCTTT. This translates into CASSPLQGRTEAFF.

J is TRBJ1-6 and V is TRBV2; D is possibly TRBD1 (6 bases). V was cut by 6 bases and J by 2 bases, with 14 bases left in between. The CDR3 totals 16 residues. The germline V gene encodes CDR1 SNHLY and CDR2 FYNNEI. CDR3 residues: CASRIPGQAYNSPLHF. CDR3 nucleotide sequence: TGTGCCAGCAGGATACCGGGACAAGCCTATAATTCACCCCTCCACTTT.

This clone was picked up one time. The CDR3 sequence is CASNRPGVNEQFF. The CDR3 DNA reads as TGTGCCAGCAATCGACCGGGAGTGAATGAGCAGTTCTTC. The rearrangement uses TRBV6-5 and TRBJ2-1, with D possibly TRBD2 on 6 matching bases. Germline V gene lookup returns CDR1 MNHEY and CDR2 SVGAGI. The CDR3 spans 13 residues. The ends were cut back, 7 bases at V and 7 bases at J, with 14 bases in the middle.

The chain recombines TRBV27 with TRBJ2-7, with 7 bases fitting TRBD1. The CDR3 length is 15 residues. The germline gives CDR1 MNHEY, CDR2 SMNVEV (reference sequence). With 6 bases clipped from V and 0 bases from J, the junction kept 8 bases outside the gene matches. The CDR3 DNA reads TGTGCCAGCAGGACAGGGACGGGCCGCTCCTACGAGCAGTACTTC. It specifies CASRTGTGRSYEQYF.

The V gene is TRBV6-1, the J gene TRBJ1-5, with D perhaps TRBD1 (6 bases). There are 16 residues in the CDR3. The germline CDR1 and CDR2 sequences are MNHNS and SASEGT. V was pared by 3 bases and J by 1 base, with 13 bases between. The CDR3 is CASSDGGAGSNQPQHF. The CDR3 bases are TGTGCCAGCAGTGACGGGGGGGCTGGGAGCAATCAGCCCCAGCATTTT.

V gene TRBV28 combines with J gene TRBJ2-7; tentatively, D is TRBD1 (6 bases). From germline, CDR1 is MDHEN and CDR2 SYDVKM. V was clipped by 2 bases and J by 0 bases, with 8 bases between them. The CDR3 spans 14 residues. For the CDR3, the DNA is TGTGCCAGCAGTTTAAAAGGGGGCTCCTACGAGCAGTACTTC. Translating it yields CASSLKGGSYEQYF.

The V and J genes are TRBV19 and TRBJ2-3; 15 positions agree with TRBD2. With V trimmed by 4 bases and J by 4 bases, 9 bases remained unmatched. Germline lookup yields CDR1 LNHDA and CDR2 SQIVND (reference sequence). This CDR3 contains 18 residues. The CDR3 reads CASSTPRGLAGGADTQYF. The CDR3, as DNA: TGTGCCAGTAGTACCCCGCGAGGACTAGCGGGGGGGGCAGATACGCAGTATTTT.

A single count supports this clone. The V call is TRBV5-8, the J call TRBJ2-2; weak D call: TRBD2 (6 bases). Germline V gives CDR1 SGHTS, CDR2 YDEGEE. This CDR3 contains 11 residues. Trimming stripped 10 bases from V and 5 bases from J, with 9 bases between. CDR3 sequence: CAAGGTGELFF. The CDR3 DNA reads TGTGCCGCCGGAGGGACCGGGGAGCTGTTTTTT.

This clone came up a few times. The CDR3 coding sequence is TGTGCCAGTAGTAAGGACAGGACCTCTGGGGCCAACGTCCTGACTTTC. Translated, it gives CASSKDRTSGANVLTF. The chain joins TRBV19 to TRBJ2-6, with TRBD1 matching 7 bases. In germline, CDR1 is LNHDA, CDR2 SQIVND (reference sequence). This CDR3 spans 16 amino acids. V lost 4 bases and J lost 0; bases outside the gene matches: 3.

Here the CDR3 reads CASTRTGTGANEQFF. The CDR3 DNA sequence: TGTGCCAGTACGCGAACCGGGACAGGGGCGAATGAGCAGTTCTTC. The V and J genes are TRBV19 and TRBJ2-1; 10 nucleotides align to TRBD1. Losses at the gene ends were 7 bases for V and 7 bases for J; bases not matched to a gene: 10. Per germline, CDR1 LNHDA and CDR2 SQIVND (reference sequence). The CDR3 spans 15 residues. Filled out from reference TRBV19 and TRBJ2-1, the complete variable domain reads DGGITQSPKYLFRKEGQNVTLSCEQNLNHDAMYWYRQDPGQGLRLIYYSQIVNDFQKGDIAEGYSVSREKKESFPLTVTSAQKNPTAFYLCASTRTGTGANEQFFGPGTRLTVL.